These 16 T cell receptor beta chains were sequenced from one sample in a study of blood T cell repertoires in COVID-19. Repertoires were generated with immunoSEQ multiplex PCR, while TCRdb's copy carries only in-frame clones and drops some. Among approximately 270,000 clones listed, around 90% were seen once. Sequencing used PBMCs or T cells enriched from blood (not recorded which). These receptors were taken from a woman younger than 45 with acute COVID-19.

The chain couples TRBV3-1 (or the pseudogene TRBV3-2) to TRBJ2-7, with D uncertain. Germline V CDR1 and CDR2: LGHDT, YNNKEL (reference sequence). V was cut by 3 bases and J by 7 bases, with 13 bases left in between. This CDR3 contains 13 residues. The CDR3 reads CASSQGHYGEQYF. For the CDR3, the DNA is TGTGCCAGCAGCCAGGGTCACTACGGGGAGCAGTACTTC.

The chain joins TRBV5-1 to TRBJ2-7, with TRBD1 matching 7 bases. Unmatched junction bases numbered 10, after V lost 4 bases and J lost 0 bases. The germline V gene encodes CDR1 SGHRS and CDR2 YFSETQ. The CDR3 has 16 amino acids. CDR3 DNA sequence: TGCGCCAGCAGCCAATCCTCGACAGGGACCTCCTACGAGCAGTACTTC. Translating it yields CASSQSSTGTSYEQYF.

The genes are TRBV28 and TRBJ1-2; tentatively, D is TRBD1 (5 bases). This CDR3 spans 13 amino acids. Trimming cost V 7 bases and J 5 bases, with 14 bases left between them. Germline V gene sequence: CDR1 MDHEN, CDR2 SYDVKM. DNA of the CDR3: TGTGCCAGCACCCCCCTGGAGGGGTATGGCTACACCTTC. It encodes CASTPLEGYGYTF.

V gene TRBV30 combines with J gene TRBJ2-6; D is perhaps TRBD1 (5 bases). V lost 1 base and J 4 bases, leaving 11 bases between the germline ends. Germline CDR1 and CDR2: GTSNPN and SVGIG (reference sequence). The CDR3 totals 15 residues. CDR3 DNA: TGTGCCTGGAGTGGGGGCGAAGCCGGGGCCAACGTCCTGACTTTC. This encodes CAWSGGEAGANVLTF.

The rearrangement uses TRBV10-3 and TRBJ2-1, with 11 bases lining up with TRBD2. This CDR3 region has 17 residues. With V trimmed by 6 bases and J by 0 bases, 7 bases remained unmatched. Germline V gene sequence: CDR1 ENHRY, CDR2 SYGVKD. Here the CDR3 reads CAIRGTSGIPSYNEQFF. CDR3 nucleotide sequence: TGTGCCATCAGGGGGACTAGCGGAATTCCCTCCTACAATGAGCAGTTCTTC.

The chain carries TRBV6-6 and TRBJ1-5, with D unresolved. CDR3 length: 12 amino acids. Germline CDR1 reads MNHNY; CDR2 reads SVGAGI (reference sequence). V was shortened by 6 bases and J by 5 bases, with 8 bases between the two germline ends. In DNA form, the CDR3 reads TGTGCCAGCAGCGAGAATTATCAGCCCCAGCATTTT. Its translation is CASSENYQPQHF.

The J gene is TRBJ2-7, the V gene TRBV11-2, with 8 positions matching TRBD1. V shed 3 bases and J 3 bases; nucleotides not matched to a gene: 7. Germline CDR1 and CDR2: SGHAT and FQNNGV. This CDR3 is 15 amino acids long. CDR3 residues: CASSLSGQVNYEQYF. DNA of the CDR3: TGTGCCAGCAGCTTGTCGGGACAGGTTAACTACGAGCAGTACTTC. The full variable domain, completed using reference TRBV11-2 and TRBJ2-7, is EAGVAQSPRYKIIEKRQSVAFWCNPISGHATLYWYQQILGQGPKLLIQFQNNGVVDDSQLPKDRFSAERLKGVDSTLKIQPAKLEDSAVYLCASSLSGQVNYEQYFGPGTRLTVT.

The gene calls are TRBV20-1 and TRBJ2-7; D gene uncertain. The CDR3 is 11 residues long. Germline assignment: CDR1 DFQATT and CDR2 SNEGSKA (reference sequence). V was shortened by 0 bases and J by 10 bases, with 10 bases between the two germline ends. CDR3 residues: CSARDQQFQYF. The CDR3 nucleotides are TGCAGTGCTAGAGATCAACAATTCCAGTACTTC.

This chain links TRBV21-1 with TRBJ1-6; the table's D call TRBD1 went unverified against the DNA. TRBV21-1 is noted as a pseudogene. The CDR3 is made up of 19 amino acids. The CDR3 coding sequence is TGTGCCAGCAGCAAAGGGATCTTAGGCCAGGGCAATCAAAATTCACCCCTCCACTTT. Translation gives CASSKGILGQGNQNSPLHF.

The chain combines TRBV12-5 with TRBJ2-1; 8 bases map to TRBD1. Germline CDR1 is LGHNT and CDR2 is FRNRAP. The CDR3 has 17 amino acids. J was trimmed by 0 bases and V by 6 bases; bases with no gene match: 10. The CDR3 here is CASGNTGDRSSYNEQFF. CDR3 DNA sequence: TGTGCTAGTGGCAATACTGGGGACAGGAGCTCCTACAATGAGCAGTTCTTC. The complete variable domain, with remaining parts taken from reference TRBV12-5 and TRBJ2-1, reads DARVTQTPRHKVTEMGQEVTMRCQPILGHNTVFWYRQTMMQGLELLAYFRNRAPLDDSGMPKDRFSAEMPDATLATLKIQPSEPRDSAVYFCASGNTGDRSSYNEQFFGPGTRLTVL.

V and J are TRBV24-1 and TRBJ1-1; D remains unclear. This CDR3 has 14 amino acids. The V end lost 1 base, the J end lost 4 bases, and 9 bases lay between the germline ends. Germline assignment: CDR1 KGHDR and CDR2 SFDVKD. CDR3 sequence: CATSDFGASTEAFF. The CDR3 nucleotides are TGTGCCACCAGTGATTTTGGTGCTAGCACTGAAGCTTTCTTT.

A few counts support this clone. The chain has TRBV19 and TRBJ1-3; D is possibly TRBD1 (6 bases). The CDR3 length is 18 residues. CDR1 and CDR2 (germline): LNHDA, SQIVND (reference sequence). V was cut by 3 bases and J by 3 bases, with 21 bases left in between. CDR3 coding DNA: TGTGCCAGTAGTATTCGTCTGACGACAGGTCTGCTTGGAAACACCATATATTTT. Translated: CASSIRLTTGLLGNTIYF.

This clone was recorded once. The chain links TRBV25-1 to TRBJ2-2; TRBD1 aligns across 10 bases. Germline V gene sequence: CDR1 MGHDK, CDR2 SYGVNS. The CDR3 sequence is 14 residues long. V shed 8 bases and J 5 bases; nucleotides not matched to a gene: 5. The CDR3 coding sequence is TGTGCCAGCCCCGGGACAGGGGTTACCGGGGAGCTGTTTTTT. Amino acid sequence: CASPGTGVTGELFF.

V gene TRBV19 combines with J gene TRBJ2-7, with 9 nucleotides matching TRBD2. The CDR3 is 15 residues long. V shed 4 bases, J shed 5 bases, and the junction held 9 bases outside the gene matches. CDR1 is LNHDA and CDR2 is SQIVND in the germline V gene (reference sequence). The CDR3 loop is CASSTRGGGYDEQYF. The CDR3 coding sequence is TGTGCCAGTAGTACCCGCGGGGGGGGCTACGACGAGCAGTACTTC.

The chain uses TRBV5-6 and TRBJ1-6; 12 bases fit TRBD1. This CDR3 has 17 amino acids. Germline values: CDR1 SGHDT, CDR2 YYEEEE. After removal of 3 bases from V and 7 bases from J, the junction contained 8 bases not matched to a gene. The CDR3 DNA reads as TGTGCCAGCAGCTCCCGGGGGACAGGGGGCCTCAATTCACCCCTCCACTTT. Protein sequence: CASSSRGTGGLNSPLHF. Full variable domain (missing parts from reference TRBV5-6 and TRBJ1-6): DAGVTQSPTHLIKTRGQQVTLRCSPKSGHDTVSWYQQALGQGPQFIFQYYEEEERQRGNFPDRFSGHQFPNYSSELNVNALLLGDSALYLCASSSRGTGGLNSPLHFGNGTRLTVT.

V gene TRBV14 combines with J gene TRBJ1-2; D ambiguous. V lost 1 base and J lost 4, with 7 bases in between. The germline CDR1 and CDR2 sequences are SGHDN and FVKESK. The CDR3 totals 13 residues. As DNA, the CDR3 is TGTGCCAGCAGCCAAGGGGGAGGCTATGGCTACACCTTC. The encoded protein is CASSQGGGYGYTF.